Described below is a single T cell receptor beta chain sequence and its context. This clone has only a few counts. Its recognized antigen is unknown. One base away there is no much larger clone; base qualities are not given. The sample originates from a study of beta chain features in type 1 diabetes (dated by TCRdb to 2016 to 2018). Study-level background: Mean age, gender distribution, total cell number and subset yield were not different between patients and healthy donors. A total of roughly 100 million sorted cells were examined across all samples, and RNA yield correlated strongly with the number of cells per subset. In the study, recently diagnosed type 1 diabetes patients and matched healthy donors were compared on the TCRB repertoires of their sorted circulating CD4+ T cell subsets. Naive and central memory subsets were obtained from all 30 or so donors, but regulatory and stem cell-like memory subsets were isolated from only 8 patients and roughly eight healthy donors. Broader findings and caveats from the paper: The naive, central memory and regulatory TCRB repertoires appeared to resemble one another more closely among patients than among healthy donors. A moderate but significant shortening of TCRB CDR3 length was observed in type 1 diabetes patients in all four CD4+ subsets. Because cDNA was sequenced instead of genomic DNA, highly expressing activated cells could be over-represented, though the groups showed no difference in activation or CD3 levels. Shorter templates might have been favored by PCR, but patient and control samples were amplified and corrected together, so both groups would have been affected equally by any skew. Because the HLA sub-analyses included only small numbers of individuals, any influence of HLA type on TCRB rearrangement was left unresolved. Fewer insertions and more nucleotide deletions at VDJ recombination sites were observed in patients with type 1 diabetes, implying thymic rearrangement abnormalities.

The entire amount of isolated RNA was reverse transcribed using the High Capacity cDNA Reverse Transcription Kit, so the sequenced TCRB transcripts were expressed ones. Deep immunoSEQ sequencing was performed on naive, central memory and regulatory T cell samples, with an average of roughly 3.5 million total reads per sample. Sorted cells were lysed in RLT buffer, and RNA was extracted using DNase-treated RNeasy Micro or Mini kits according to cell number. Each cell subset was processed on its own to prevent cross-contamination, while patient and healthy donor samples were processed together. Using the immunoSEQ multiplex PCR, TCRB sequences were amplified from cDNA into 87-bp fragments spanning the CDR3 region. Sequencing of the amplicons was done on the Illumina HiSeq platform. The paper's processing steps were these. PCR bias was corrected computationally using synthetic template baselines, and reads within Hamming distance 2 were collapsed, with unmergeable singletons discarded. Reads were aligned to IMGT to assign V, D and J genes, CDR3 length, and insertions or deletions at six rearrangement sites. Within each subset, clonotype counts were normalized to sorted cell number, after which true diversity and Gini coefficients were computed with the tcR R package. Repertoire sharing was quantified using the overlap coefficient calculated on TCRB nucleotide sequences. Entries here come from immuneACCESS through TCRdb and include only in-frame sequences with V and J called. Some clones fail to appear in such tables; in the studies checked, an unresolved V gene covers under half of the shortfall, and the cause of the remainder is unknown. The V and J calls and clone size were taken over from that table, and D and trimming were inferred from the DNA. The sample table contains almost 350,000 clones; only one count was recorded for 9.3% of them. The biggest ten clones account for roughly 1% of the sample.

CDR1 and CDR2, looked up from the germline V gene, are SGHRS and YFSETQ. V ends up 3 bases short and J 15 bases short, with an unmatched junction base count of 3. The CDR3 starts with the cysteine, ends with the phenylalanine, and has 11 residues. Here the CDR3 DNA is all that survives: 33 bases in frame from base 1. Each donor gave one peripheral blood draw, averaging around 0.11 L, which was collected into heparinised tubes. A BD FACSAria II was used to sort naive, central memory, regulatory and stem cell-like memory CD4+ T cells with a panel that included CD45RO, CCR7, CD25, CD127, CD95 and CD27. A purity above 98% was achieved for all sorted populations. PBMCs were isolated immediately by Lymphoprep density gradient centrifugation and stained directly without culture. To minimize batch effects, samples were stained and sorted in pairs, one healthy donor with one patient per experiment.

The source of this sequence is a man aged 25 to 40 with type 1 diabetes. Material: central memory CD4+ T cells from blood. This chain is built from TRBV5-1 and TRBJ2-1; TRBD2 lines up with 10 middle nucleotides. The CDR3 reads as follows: CASSSGLATFF. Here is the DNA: TGCGCCAGCAGCTCGGGACTAGCGACGTTCTTC.